This T cell receptor (beta chain) was recovered during a study of vaccination and CD4 T cells after COVID-19. Treatment noted: roughly nine-day PBMC culture with coronavirus spike peptide pools or control peptides (ViraFEST assay). Notes on this clonotype: The antigen is not known.

In germline, CDR1 is SGHAT, CDR2 FQNNGV. The CDR3 has 15 amino acids. With 6 bases clipped from V and 4 bases from J, the junction kept 7 bases outside the gene matches. CD4+ T cells that had been cultured provided DNA sequenced with the Oncomine TCR Beta short-read assay. Using its own MiXCR run on the PCR reads, TCRdb lists one record per CDR3 protein. The sample includes about 14,000 distinct CDR3 sequences, around a third of them seen just once. The chain is built from TRBV11-2 and TRBJ2-1; 9 bases line up with TRBD2. This specimen was CD4+ T cells from blood, cultured in vitro, taken after SARS-CoV-2 vaccination. This TCR was sampled from a human donor who had recovered from COVID-19. The CDR3 DNA reads as TGTGCCAGCAGTAGTAGCGGGAGTGGTTACAATGAGCAGTTCTTC. It yields the protein CASSSSGSGYNEQFF.